The 25 T cell receptor beta chains listed next were all sequenced from one sample in a study of OX40 agonist ivuxolimab in advanced cancers. Only in-frame clones appear in the TCRdb table, and some are missing; sequencing was by immunoSEQ multiplex PCR. The sample shows roughly 66,000 clones, 82% of them seen only once. The specimen comprised CD4+ or CD8+ T cells sorted from blood, sampled in a trial of the OX40 agonist ivuxolimab. The source of these receptors is an adult with an advanced solid tumor such as melanoma, head and neck, liver or kidney cancer.

This chain joins TRBV18 and TRBJ1-1; D is ambiguous. Trimming stripped 2 bases from V and 0 bases from J, with 10 bases between. The germline V gene has CDR1 KGHSH and CDR2 LQKENI. The CDR3 is 15 amino acids. CDR3 nucleotides: TGTGCCAGCTCACCAGGGCAGTATATGAACACTGAAGCTTTCTTT. Translated: CASSPGQYMNTEAFF.

The chain couples TRBV5-1 to TRBJ2-7, with D maybe TRBD1 (6 bases). CDR1 is SGHRS and CDR2 is YFSETQ in the germline V gene. The CDR3 has 16 residues. V was shortened by 3 bases and J by 1 base, with 17 bases between the two germline ends. The CDR3 DNA is TGCGCCAGCAGCTCCAATTCCGGGACACCTTCCTACGAGCAGTACGTC. Residues: CASSSNSGTPSYEQYV.

CDR3 region: CASKQGITEAFF. In DNA, the CDR3 is TGTGCCAGCAAGCAGGGAATCACTGAAGCTTTCTTT. The chain recombines TRBV2 with TRBJ1-1; maybe TRBD1 (5 bases). Germline loops: CDR1 SNHLY, CDR2 FYNNEI. The germline V and J ends were trimmed by 7 bases and 4 bases, with 10 bases remaining between them. This CDR3 is 12 amino acids long. The whole variable domain, filled in from reference TRBV2 and TRBJ1-1, reads EPEVTQTPSHQVTQMGQEVILRCVPISNHLYFYWYRQILGQKVEFLVSFYNNEISEKSEIFDDQFSVERPDGSNFTLKIRSTKLEDSAMYFCASKQGITEAFFGQGTRLTVV.

V usage is TRBV10-3 and J usage is TRBJ1-3; perhaps TRBD1 as D (5 bases). The CDR3 extends over 14 amino acids. Germline CDR1 ENHRY, CDR2 SYGVKD. V was cut by 4 bases and J by 4 bases, with 11 bases left in between. CDR3 bases: TGTGCCATCAGTGGTCCGGGGCAAGGAAACACCATATATTTT. It codes for CAISGPGQGNTIYF.

This clone was seen only once. The gene calls are TRBV9 and TRBJ2-2; tentative D call: TRBD2 (6 bases). This CDR3 has 14 amino acids. V was clipped by 1 base and J by 7 bases, with 11 bases between them. Germline CDR1 reads SGDLS; CDR2 reads YYNGEE. CDR3 sequence reads: CASSVLGGGGELFF. Written as DNA, the CDR3 is TGTGCCAGCAGCGTACTGGGGGGTGGCGGGGAGCTGTTTTTT.

The genes are TRBV15 and TRBJ1-2, with D perhaps matching TRBD1 (6 bases). Germline-derived CDR1 and CDR2 are LNHNV and YYDKDF (reference sequence). The CDR3 extends over 13 amino acids. Trimming cost V 3 bases and J 8 bases, with 13 bases left between them. The CDR3 bases are TGTGCCACCAGCAGCGACAGGTTTTCCGGCTACACCTTC. Encoded protein: CATSSDRFSGYTF.

The chain links TRBV5-1 to TRBJ1-3; possible D gene TRBD1, 5 bases. Trimming stripped 7 bases from V and 2 bases from J, with 13 bases between. Germline V gene sequence: CDR1 SGHRS, CDR2 YFSETQ. This CDR3 spans 14 amino acids. The CDR3 reads CASSTASTGNTIYF. For the CDR3, the DNA is TGCGCCAGCTCGACAGCCTCCACTGGAAACACCATATATTTT.

This chain joins TRBV5-1 and TRBJ2-1; D gene ambiguous. The CDR3 has 15 amino acids. V lost 0 bases to trimming and J lost 6 bases, with 13 bases between them. Germline values: CDR1 SGHRS, CDR2 YFSETQ. Here the CDR3 reads CASSLGQSVTNEQFF. CDR3 in DNA: TGCGCCAGCAGCTTGGGGCAAAGTGTCACCAATGAGCAGTTCTTC.

In its sample, this clone was seen once. This chain joins TRBV5-6 and TRBJ2-1, with 7 bases lining up with TRBD2. The germline CDR1 and CDR2 sequences are SGHDT and YYEEEE. V was pared by 1 base and J by 0 bases, with 7 bases of the junction left unmatched. The CDR3 consists of 17 residues. Written as DNA, the CDR3 is TGTGCCAGCAGCTTGTATCTAGCGGTAGGCTCCTACAATGAGCAGTTCTTC. Residues: CASSLYLAVGSYNEQFF.

The rearrangement joins TRBV11-2 to TRBJ1-3; D is unresolved. This CDR3 is built from 15 residues. The V gene lost 1 base and the J gene lost 4 bases, with 11 bases spanning the gap. Germline assignment: CDR1 SGHAT and CDR2 FQNNGV. The CDR3 DNA reads as TGTGCCAGCAGCTTAGTTCGAGGAGGAGGAAACACCATATATTTT. Amino acids: CASSLVRGGGNTIYF.

In its sample, this clone was seen a few times. The V and J genes are TRBV4-3 and TRBJ1-1; perhaps TRBD1 as D (6 bases). V was pared by 0 bases and J by 7 bases, with 9 bases between. The germline CDR1 and CDR2 sequences are LGHNA and YSLEER. This CDR3 spans 13 amino acids. The CDR3 DNA is TGCGCCAGCAGCCAAGACAGGGGCGGTGAAGCTTTCTTT. Its translation: CASSQDRGGEAFF.

This clone was seen only a few times. The J gene is TRBJ1-2, the V gene TRBV4-1; possible D gene TRBD1, 6 bases. CDR1 is MGHRA, CDR2 YSYEKL, per germline. The CDR3 spans 16 residues. V lost 0 bases to trimming and J lost 2 bases, with 13 bases between them. The CDR3 DNA reads as TGCGCCAGCAGCCAAGATCTAGCCGGACAGAACTATGGCTACACCTTC. It codes for CASSQDLAGQNYGYTF.

The table lists this clone with a count of one. The chain combines TRBV5-1 with TRBJ2-2, with D hard to call. There are 13 residues in the CDR3. V gave up 4 bases and J gave up 2 bases, with 6 bases separating them. CDR1 and CDR2 (germline): SGHRS, YFSETQ. The CDR3 protein is CASSEFNTGELFF. CDR3 bases: TGCGCCAGCAGCGAGTTTAACACCGGGGAGCTGTTTTTT.

J is TRBJ1-1 and V is TRBV19; no clear D gene. Germline CDR1 LNHDA, CDR2 SQIVND (reference sequence). V shed 0 bases and J shed 4 bases, with 12 bases lying between them. The CDR3 totals 15 residues. The CDR3 DNA is TGTGCCAGTAGTATAGATCTTAGGGCAGCCACTGAAGCTTTCTTT. It codes for CASSIDLRAATEAFF.

The gene calls are TRBV16 and TRBJ1-2, with D possibly TRBD1 on 5 matching bases. The ends were cut back, 2 bases at V and 4 bases at J, with 23 bases in the middle. CDR3 length equals 18 residues. The V gene's germline CDR1 is KGHSY and CDR2 FQNENV. DNA for the CDR3: TGTGCCAGCAGCCAACACCCCACGACAGCGTCAAGGTTCTATGGCTACACCTTC. It encodes CASSQHPTTASRFYGYTF. Using reference TRBV16 and TRBJ1-2 for the parts outside the CDR3, the full variable domain is GEEVAQTPKHLVRGEGQKAKLYCAPIKGHSYVFWYQQVLKNEFKFLISFQNENVFDETGMPKERFSAKCLPNSPCSLEIQATKLEDSAVYFCASSQHPTTASRFYGYTFGSGTRLTVV.

This chain links TRBV10-3 with TRBJ1-5; D call uncertain. V was shortened by 7 bases and J by 1 base, with 8 bases between the two germline ends. This CDR3 has 13 residues. In germline, CDR1 is ENHRY, CDR2 SYGVKD. The CDR3 sequence: CAIKDGSNQPQHF. CDR3 DNA sequence: TGTGCCATCAAGGACGGAAGCAATCAGCCCCAGCATTTT.

The chain employs TRBV9 and TRBJ2-2; D possibly corresponds to TRBD2 (6 bases). With 4 bases removed from V and 3 bases from J, the gap between germline ends came to 10 bases. The CDR3 length is 14 residues. Germline lookup yields CDR1 SGDLS and CDR2 YYNGEE. CDR3 sequence reads: CASSKWRDTGELFF. CDR3 sequence (DNA): TGTGCCAGCAGCAAATGGAGGGACACCGGGGAGCTGTTTTTT.

The rearrangement uses TRBV7-9 and TRBJ1-2; D gene unclear. Trimming took off 1 base at V and 8 bases at J, with 14 bases between the two ends. The CDR3 sequence is 14 residues long. Germline V gives CDR1 SEHNR, CDR2 FQNEAQ (reference sequence). CDR3 DNA sequence: TGTGCCAGCAGCTTAGGATCGGTCCCCCGGGGCTACACCTTC. Translated, it gives CASSLGSVPRGYTF.

This clone was picked up one time. The V gene is TRBV2, the J gene TRBJ1-2; D uncertain. The CDR3 is 11 residues long. Between the trimmed V and J ends, which lost 9 bases and 8 bases, there was a span of 13 bases. Germline lookup yields CDR1 SNHLY and CDR2 FYNNEI. CDR3: CARARSGGYTF. The CDR3 bases are TGTGCCAGGGCCCGTAGTGGCGGCTACACCTTC.

J is TRBJ2-7 and V is TRBV7-9; D may be TRBD1 or TRBD2 (5 bases each). CDR3 length equals 12 residues. Germline lookup yields CDR1 SEHNR and CDR2 FQNEAQ (reference sequence). V was clipped by 7 bases and J by 5 bases, with 12 bases between them. In DNA form, the CDR3 reads TGTGCCAGCACCTCTATGGGGGACGAGCAGTACTTC. Residues: CASTSMGDEQYF.

J is TRBJ1-6 and V is TRBV7-9; a possible D gene is TRBD1 (5 bases). The CDR3 sequence is 13 residues long. V was pared by 5 bases and J by 7 bases, with 9 bases between. Germline CDR1 is SEHNR and CDR2 is FQNEAQ (reference sequence). The CDR3 here is CASSEGPNSPLHF. As DNA, the CDR3 is TGTGCCAGCAGCGAGGGACCGAATTCACCCCTCCACTTT.

This clone came up a few times. The CDR3 region is CASSSRGNTIYF. In DNA, the CDR3 is TGTGCCAGCAGCTCTCGTGGAAACACCATATATTTT. V gene TRBV9 combines with J gene TRBJ1-3, with unresolved D. V lost 4 bases, J lost 3 bases, and 5 bases lay in between. The CDR3 consists of 12 residues. The V gene's germline CDR1 is SGDLS and CDR2 YYNGEE.

This clone has only a few counts. The chain combines TRBV30 with TRBJ1-2; D unclear. This CDR3 is 14 amino acids long. V shed 2 bases and J shed 8 bases, with 18 bases lying between them. Germline V gives CDR1 GTSNPN, CDR2 SVGIG (reference sequence). CDR3 nucleotides: TGTGCCTGGAGTAAAGATAGATACATCGGGGGCTACACCTTC. It encodes CAWSKDRYIGGYTF.

The CDR3 bases are TGTGCCAGTTCGACGGGGTTCAATCAGCCCCAGCATTTT. Its translation: CASSTGFNQPQHF. The chain uses TRBV19 and TRBJ1-5, with D unclear. The CDR3 contains 13 residues. V lost 8 bases, J lost 3 bases, and 11 bases lay in between. Germline CDR1 and CDR2: LNHDA and SQIVND (reference sequence).

The rearrangement joins TRBV5-4 to TRBJ2-7, with D maybe TRBD1 (6 bases). The CDR3 contains 15 residues. The V end lost 0 bases, the J end lost 5 bases, and 15 bases lay between the germline ends. Germline loops: CDR1 SGHNT, CDR2 YYREEE (reference sequence). The CDR3, as DNA: TGTGCCAGCAGCTTGGTAAACCGGGACAATGACGAGCAGTACTTC. Translating it yields CASSLVNRDNDEQYF. Together with reference TRBV5-4 and TRBJ2-7, the CDR3 gives the full variable domain: ETGVTQSPTHLIKTRGQQVTLRCSSQSGHNTVSWYQQALGQGPQFIFQYYREEENGRGNFPPRFSGLQFPNYSSELNVNALELDDSALYLCASSLVNRDNDEQYFGPGTRLTVT.